These 28 T cell receptor beta chains came from one sample sequenced in a study of blood T cell repertoires in COVID-19. Measured with immunoSEQ multiplex PCR; TCRdb has only the in-frame clones, and not every one. The table has 310,000 or so clones, about 82% seen once. The source material was peripheral blood. The receptors stem from a woman aged 45-59 years with acute or convalescent COVID-19.

The V and J genes are TRBV10-3 and TRBJ1-3; D may be TRBD1 (6 bases). The CDR3 consists of 16 residues. CDR1 and CDR2 from the germline V gene are ENHRY and SYGVKD. V lost 2 bases and J 3 bases, leaving 14 bases between the germline ends. CDR3 in amino acids: CAISEAGTLSGNTIYF. Here the CDR3 DNA reads TGTGCCATCAGTGAGGCCGGGACACTAAGTGGAAACACCATATATTTT.

This clone was detected only once. This CDR3 is also generated by other DNA sequences in the sample. The chain links TRBV7-9 to TRBJ2-1, with TRBD2 as a possible D gene (6 bases). CDR3 length: 16 residues. The germline V gene has CDR1 SEHNR and CDR2 FQNEAQ (reference sequence). The V and J ends lost 0 bases and 4 bases respectively, with 13 bases between them. For the CDR3, the DNA is TGTGCCAGCAGCTTAGCGCCCAGCGGGCCATACAATGAGCAGTTCTTC. This encodes CASSLAPSGPYNEQFF.

The rearrangement uses TRBV9 and TRBJ2-7; no definite D call. Per the germline V gene, CDR1 is SGDLS and CDR2 is YYNGEE. The length of the CDR3 is 14 residues. V shed 0 bases and J shed 4 bases, with 11 bases lying between them. In DNA, the CDR3 is TGTGCCAGCAGCGTAGGAAGAGGCAGTTACGAGCAGTACTTC. It specifies CASSVGRGSYEQYF. Filled out from reference TRBV9 and TRBJ2-7, the complete variable domain reads DSGVTQTPKHLITATGQRVTLRCSPRSGDLSVYWYQQSLDQGLQFLIQYYNGEERAKGNILERFSAQQFPDLHSELNLSSLELGDSALYFCASSVGRGSYEQYFGPGTRLTVT.

The CDR3 DNA sequence: TGTGCCAGCAGCCGGACAGGGGGCCAGTACGAGCAGTACTTC. Its translation: CASSRTGGQYEQYF. The rearrangement joins TRBV11-1 to TRBJ2-7; 11 positions agree with TRBD1. J lost 4 bases, V lost 5 bases, and 4 bases had no gene match. Germline V gives CDR1 SGHAT, CDR2 FQDESV (reference sequence). This CDR3 comprises 14 residues. The complete variable domain, with remaining parts taken from reference TRBV11-1 and TRBJ2-7, reads EAEVAQSPRYKITEKSQAVAFWCDPISGHATLYWYRQILGQGPELLVQFQDESVVDDSQLPKDRFSAERLKGVDSTLKIQPAELGDSAMYLCASSRTGGQYEQYFGPGTRLTVT.

The gene calls are TRBV6-5 and TRBJ2-2, with 7 bases that match TRBD1. This CDR3 contains 14 residues. Per germline, CDR1 MNHEY and CDR2 SVGAGI. V gave up 6 bases and J gave up 3 bases; unmatched junction bases: 4. The CDR3 DNA reads as TGTGCCAGCAGACTACAGGGGTACACCGGGGAGCTGTTTTTT. It codes for CASRLQGYTGELFF.

The chain carries TRBV11-2 and TRBJ2-7; 7 positions match TRBD2. V was pared by 0 bases and J by 6 bases, with 8 bases of the junction left unmatched. The CDR3 spans 15 residues. Germline CDR1 and CDR2: SGHAT and FQNNGV. CDR3 nucleotide sequence: TGTGCCAGCAGCTTAGATCTCGGGCCGGGGGGCGAGCAGTACTTC. Translation gives CASSLDLGPGGEQYF.

The chain uses TRBV7-2 and TRBJ2-5; D possibly corresponds to TRBD1 (6 bases). Trimming shortened V by 1 base and J by 6 bases, and 9 bases separated the two germline ends. The CDR3 consists of 13 residues. The germline V gene encodes CDR1 SGHTA and CDR2 FQGNSA. CDR3 residues: CASSLDREKTQYF. In DNA, the CDR3 is TGTGCCAGCAGCTTAGACAGGGAAAAGACCCAGTACTTC. The full variable domain, completed using reference TRBV7-2 and TRBJ2-5, is GAGVSQSPSNKVTEKGKDVELRCDPISGHTALYWYRQSLGQGLEFLIYFQGNSAPDKSGLPSDRFSAERTGGSVSTLTIQRTQQEDSAVYLCASSLDREKTQYFGPGTRLLVL.

The chain links TRBV27 to TRBJ2-5; 8 bases fit TRBD1. V gave up 1 base and J gave up 4 bases; unmatched junction bases: 8. Germline CDR1 reads MNHEY; CDR2 reads SMNVEV (reference sequence). There are 16 residues in the CDR3. As DNA, the CDR3 is TGTGCCAGCAGTTTATGGACCTCAGGGGGCGCAGAGACCCAGTACTTC. This encodes CASSLWTSGGAETQYF.

The rearrangement links TRBV23-1 to TRBJ2-7; 8 bases align to TRBD1. TRBV23-1 is an open reading frame whose function is uncertain. The CDR3 extends over 17 amino acids. V lost 4 bases and J lost 0; bases outside the gene matches: 11. CDR3 region: CASSRYGGTGVSYEQYF. The DNA of the CDR3 is TGCGCCAGCAGTCGCTATGGTGGGACAGGTGTCTCCTACGAGCAGTACTTC.

The chain combines TRBV7-2 with TRBJ2-7; 8 positions agree with TRBD1. Unmatched junction bases numbered 9, after V lost 5 bases and J lost 3 bases. Germline loops: CDR1 SGHTA, CDR2 FQGNSA. The CDR3 has 15 residues. DNA for the CDR3: TGTGCCAGCAGCCCGGACAGGGACGTAAGCTACGAGCAGTACTTC. It codes for CASSPDRDVSYEQYF.

A single count supports this clone. The rearrangement links TRBV5-1 to TRBJ2-1, with 8 bases aligning to TRBD2. Germline loops: CDR1 SGHRS, CDR2 YFSETQ. The CDR3 loop spans 15 amino acids. Trimming at V came to 0 bases and at J to 7 bases, leaving 6 bases not matched to a gene. The CDR3 DNA follows: TGCGCCAGCAGCTTGGAAGCGGGAGTGTGGAATGAGCAGTTCTTC. Translating it yields CASSLEAGVWNEQFF.

CDR3 sequence reads: CASIQSGQGGKLFF. CDR3 in DNA: TGTGCCAGCATCCAATCGGGACAGGGTGGAAAACTGTTTTTT. The chain links TRBV19 to TRBJ1-4; 9 bases fit TRBD1. Losses at the gene ends were 9 bases for V and 10 bases for J; bases not matched to a gene: 12. The CDR3 runs to 14 residues. Germline V gene data show CDR1 as LNHDA and CDR2 as SQIVND (reference sequence).

Regarding this clone: Other DNA sequences from this sample encode an identical CDR3 as well. The chain links TRBV5-1 to TRBJ1-2; 10 nucleotides line up with TRBD1. CDR1 is SGHRS and CDR2 is YFSETQ in the germline V gene. The CDR3 is 13 amino acids. The V segment lost 3 bases and the J segment 11 bases; nucleotides outside the gene matches: 7. The CDR3 bases are TGCGCCAGCAGCTCCGGACAGGGGGAAGGGTACACCTTC. Its protein product is CASSSGQGEGYTF.

The CDR3 DNA reads TGCGCCAGCAGCTCCATTACTAGCGGGAGTGATAATGAGCAGTTCTTC. This gives the protein CASSSITSGSDNEQFF. The chain uses TRBV5-1 and TRBJ2-1, with 11 positions matching TRBD2. Trimming took 3 bases from V and 7 from J; bases not matched to a gene: 9. Germline loops: CDR1 SGHRS, CDR2 YFSETQ. This CDR3 comprises 16 residues. The full variable domain, completed using reference TRBV5-1 and TRBJ2-1, is KAGVTQTPRYLIKTRGQQVTLSCSPISGHRSVSWYQQTPGQGLQFLFEYFSETQRNKGNFPGRFSGRQFSNSRSEMNVSTLELGDSALYLCASSSITSGSDNEQFFGPGTRLTVL.

This chain uses TRBV27 with TRBJ1-1; D is perhaps TRBD1 (5 bases). Germline values: CDR1 MNHEY, CDR2 SMNVEV (reference sequence). Between the trimmed V and J ends, which lost 5 bases and 0 bases, there was a span of 19 bases. The CDR3 sequence is 17 residues long. The CDR3 region has the DNA TGTGCCAGCAGTCCTCTCCCGACAGCCAGATTGAACACTGAAGCTTTCTTT. This gives the protein CASSPLPTARLNTEAFF.

The genes are TRBV18 and TRBJ1-1; 10 nucleotides match TRBD1. The CDR3 covers 15 residues. V lost 3 bases, J lost 4 bases, and 5 bases stayed unmatched. Germline CDR1 KGHSH, CDR2 LQKENI. CDR3 sequence reads: CASSPMTGGFTEAFF. In nucleotides, the CDR3 is TGTGCCAGCTCACCCATGACAGGGGGCTTCACTGAAGCTTTCTTT.

The chain carries TRBV18 and TRBJ1-1; 7 bases line up with TRBD1. The ends lost 0 bases at V and 0 bases at J; junction bases unmatched: 1. The CDR3 has 15 residues. Germline assignment: CDR1 KGHSH and CDR2 LQKENI. The CDR3 nucleotides are TGTGCCAGCTCACCACCGGGACAGCTGAACACTGAAGCTTTCTTT. This sequence encodes CASSPPGQLNTEAFF. The full variable domain, rest sourced from reference TRBV18 and TRBJ1-1, is NAGVMQNPRHLVRRRGQEARLRCSPMKGHSHVYWYRQLPEEGLKFMVYLQKENIIDESGMPKERFSAEFPKEGPSILRIQQVVRGDSAAYFCASSPPGQLNTEAFFGQGTRLTVV.

This chain connects TRBV28 to TRBJ2-3; a weak D match, TRBD1 (6 bases). CDR1 is MDHEN, CDR2 SYDVKM, per germline. CDR3 length: 12 amino acids. Trimming left V 6 bases short and J 4 bases short, with 8 bases between. CDR3 protein: CASRGGSDTQYF. The CDR3, as DNA: TGTGCCAGCAGAGGGGGATCAGATACGCAGTATTTT. Combining the CDR3 with reference TRBV28 and TRBJ2-3 gives the whole variable domain DVKVTQSSRYLVKRTGEKVFLECVQDMDHENMFWYRQDPGLGLRLIYFSYDVKMKEKGDIPEGYSVSREKKERFSLILESASTNQTSMYLCASRGGSDTQYFGPGTRLTVL.

This clone was seen once. V usage is TRBV6-6 and J usage is TRBJ1-2; unclear D gene. V shed 0 bases and J shed 4 bases, with 12 bases lying between them. CDR1 and CDR2 (germline): MNHNY, SVGAGI (reference sequence). This CDR3 has 15 residues. The CDR3 DNA reads TGTGCCAGCAGTTACTCTGACATCCCTGGCTATGGCTACACCTTC. This codes for CASSYSDIPGYGYTF.

The chain recombines TRBV7-2 with TRBJ2-1; tentative D call: TRBD1 (6 bases). The CDR3 has 16 amino acids. V dropped 6 bases and J dropped 0 bases, with 15 bases sitting between them. Germline V gene data show CDR1 as SGHTA and CDR2 as FQGNSA. CDR3 bases: TGTGCCAGCAGTCAGGGGTTGCGTAGCTCCTACAATGAGCAGTTCTTC. Translated, it gives CASSQGLRSSYNEQFF.

The chain links TRBV11-2 to TRBJ2-7; TRBD1 matches at 8 bases. The CDR3 extends over 16 amino acids. The germline gives CDR1 SGHAT, CDR2 FQNNGV. With V trimmed by 1 base and J by 4 bases, 9 bases remained unmatched. The CDR3, as DNA: TGTGCCAGCAGCTTAGGCCCCGGGACAGGTCCGTACGAGCAGTACTTC. It is translated as CASSLGPGTGPYEQYF.

The chain recombines TRBV29-1 with TRBJ2-6; D unclear. V was trimmed by 4 bases and J by 2 bases, leaving 6 bases between them. The CDR3 contains 13 residues. Germline CDR1 reads SQVTM; CDR2 reads ANQGSEA. CDR3 protein: CSVGTPGANVLTF. CDR3 nucleotides: TGCAGCGTTGGTACACCTGGGGCCAACGTCCTGACTTTC.

The V call is TRBV19, the J call TRBJ2-6; a weak D match, TRBD1 (6 bases). The ends were cut back, 5 bases at V and 0 bases at J, with 8 bases in the middle. Germline V gene sequence: CDR1 LNHDA, CDR2 SQIVND (reference sequence). The CDR3 extends over 15 amino acids. The CDR3 loop is CASSDRLSGANVLTF. DNA for the CDR3: TGTGCCAGTAGTGACAGGCTCTCTGGGGCCAACGTCCTGACTTTC.

The chain carries TRBV19 and TRBJ2-7; 11 nucleotides match TRBD1. The CDR3 spans 14 residues. CDR1 is LNHDA, CDR2 SQIVND, per germline (reference sequence). With 8 bases clipped from V and 7 bases from J, the junction kept 10 bases outside the gene matches. This CDR3 is CASAGGQGAYEQYF. In DNA form, the CDR3 reads TGTGCCAGTGCCGGCGGACAGGGGGCTTATGAGCAGTACTTC.

This chain connects TRBV7-9 to TRBJ2-1, with 7 bases lining up with TRBD2. Germline V gives CDR1 SEHNR, CDR2 FQNEAQ (reference sequence). This CDR3 spans 16 amino acids. Trimming at V came to 6 bases and at J to 1 base, leaving 9 bases not matched to a gene. CDR3 residues: CASSPELARSYNEQFF. Here the CDR3 DNA reads TGTGCCAGCAGTCCCGAACTAGCGCGTTCCTACAATGAGCAGTTCTTC.

The chain carries TRBV11-2 and TRBJ2-2; 8 bases map to TRBD2. CDR1 and CDR2 from the germline V gene are SGHAT and FQNNGV. The CDR3 consists of 16 residues. J gave up 3 bases and V 4 bases, and 7 bases lay outside the gene matches. CDR3 in amino acids: CASSSGLVIDTGELFF. CDR3 in DNA: TGTGCCAGCAGCTCGGGACTAGTTATAGACACCGGGGAGCTGTTTTTT.

This clone has more than one count but fewer than ten. The rearrangement uses TRBV5-8 and TRBJ1-2; 7 bases line up with TRBD1. This CDR3 is built from 18 residues. Germline V gene lookup returns CDR1 SGHTS and CDR2 YDEGEE. The J segment lost 2 bases and the V segment lost 2 bases, leaving 15 bases of the junction unmatched. In DNA, the CDR3 is TGTGCCAGCAGCTTATACAGGGGAGGATTTCAAGTGAACTATGGCTACACCTTC. This sequence encodes CASSLYRGGFQVNYGYTF.

Concerning this clone itself: This specimen includes other DNA sequences encoding the same CDR3. The rearrangement joins TRBV7-2 to TRBJ2-7, with 13 bases identical to TRBD2. Germline V CDR1 and CDR2: SGHTA, FQGNSA. Losses at the gene ends were 3 bases for V and 4 bases for J; bases not matched to a gene: 0. The CDR3 sequence is 14 residues long. The CDR3 coding sequence is TGTGCCAGCAGCTTGGGACTAGCGGGATACGAGCAGTACTTC. Translated: CASSLGLAGYEQYF.